This T cell receptor (beta chain) is from a study of lymphopenia after photon versus proton radiotherapy (dated 2019 in TCRdb). The study in broad terms: The immunological effects of photon versus proton radiation therapy were compared in patients with gastrointestinal tumors who developed high-grade lymphopenia. The cohort included 15 to 20 patients with gastrointestinal tumors who developed lymphopenia after receiving either photon or proton therapy. The study was designed to characterize how the impact on the immune system differs between the two radiation modalities. Study-wide conclusions, independent of this receptor: During treatment, patients who received photon therapy lost naive T cells and TCR diversity and gained effector/memory populations, whereas patients who received proton therapy remained relatively stable. Across the cohort, among patients who died, a greater drop in TCR diversity after the nadir was inversely correlated with overall survival time. The authors looked at the survival association only in patients who died, and they framed better survival with proton therapy as a possibility rather than a demonstrated result. After the lymphocyte count nadir, oligoclonal expansion, especially of CD8+ Temra cells, was observed in photon-treated repertoires, and the drop in diversity was driven by this expansion.

The library was prepared using the immunoSEQ multiplex PCR assay. Alongside multiparametric flow cytometry, deep sequencing of rearranged TCR beta loci was used to profile the T cell repertoires. In TCRdb, the immuneACCESS table is reduced to in-frame sequences with V and J assigned. These tables do not hold every clone; where another copy was compared, an unresolved V gene accounts for under half, and the others remain unexplained. In this sample the table shows under 30,000 clones, approximately 88% of which occur a single time. The ten largest clones represent approximately 19% of the sample. With regard to this clone: Its antigen target is currently unknown. Nothing much larger sits one base from this clone, and base qualities are not available.

CDR1 SGHRS and CDR2 YFSETQ are derived from the germline V gene. CDR3 length: 18 amino acids, cysteine to phenylalanine. Only CDR3 DNA is held: 54 bases, read in frame from base 1. After removal of 3 bases from V and 0 bases from J, the junction retains 10 bases not matched to a gene. Sample: peripheral blood, taken from a patient treated with photon-based radiotherapy. The clonotype was recovered from a man between 50 and 59 years old with gastric cancer. The V gene is TRBV5-1 and the J gene is TRBJ1-3, and 9 junction bases match TRBD1. The CDR3 here reads CASSSTLQGANSGNTIYF. The DNA is as follows: TGCGCCAGCAGCTCGACACTACAGGGGGCCAACTCTGGAAACACCATATATTTT.